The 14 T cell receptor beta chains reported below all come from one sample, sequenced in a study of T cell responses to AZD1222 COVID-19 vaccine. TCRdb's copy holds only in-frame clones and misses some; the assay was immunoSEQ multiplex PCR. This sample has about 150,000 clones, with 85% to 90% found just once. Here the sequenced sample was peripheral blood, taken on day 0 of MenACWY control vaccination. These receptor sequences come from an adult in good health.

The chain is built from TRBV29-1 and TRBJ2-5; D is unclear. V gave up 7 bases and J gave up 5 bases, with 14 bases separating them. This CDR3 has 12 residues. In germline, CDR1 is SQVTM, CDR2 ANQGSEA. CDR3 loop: CSAEKGPETQYF. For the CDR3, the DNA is TGCAGCGCTGAGAAAGGGCCGGAGACCCAGTACTTC.

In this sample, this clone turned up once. The CDR3 is CASSHPYRSDTQYF. CDR3 DNA sequence: TGTGCCAGCAGCCACCCATATCGTTCGGATACGCAGTATTTT. This chain uses TRBV7-2 with TRBJ2-3; no clear D gene. Trimming stripped 5 bases from V and 6 bases from J, with 15 bases between. Germline V gene lookup returns CDR1 SGHTA and CDR2 FQGNSA. The CDR3 is 14 residues long.

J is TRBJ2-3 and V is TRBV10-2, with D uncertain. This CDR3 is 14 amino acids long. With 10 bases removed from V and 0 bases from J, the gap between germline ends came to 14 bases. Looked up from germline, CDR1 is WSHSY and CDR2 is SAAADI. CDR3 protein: CAIQAQRSTDTQYF. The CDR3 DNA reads TGCGCCATCCAGGCCCAGCGTAGCACAGATACGCAGTATTTT.

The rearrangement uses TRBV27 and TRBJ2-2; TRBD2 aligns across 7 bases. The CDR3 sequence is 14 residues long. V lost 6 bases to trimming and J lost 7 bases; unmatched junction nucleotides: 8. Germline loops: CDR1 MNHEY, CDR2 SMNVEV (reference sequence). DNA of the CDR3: TGTGCCAGCAGGCCACTAGGGGAGGGCGGGGAGCTGTTTTTT. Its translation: CASRPLGEGGELFF.

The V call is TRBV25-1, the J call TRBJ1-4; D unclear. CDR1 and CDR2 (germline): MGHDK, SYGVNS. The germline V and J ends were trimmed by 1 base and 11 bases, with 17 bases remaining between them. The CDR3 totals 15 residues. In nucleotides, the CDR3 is TGTGCCAGCAGTGAATCGGACGTGTTAATCGGGAAACTGTTTTTT. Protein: CASSESDVLIGKLFF. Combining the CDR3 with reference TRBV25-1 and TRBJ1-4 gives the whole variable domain EADIYQTPRYLVIGTGKKITLECSQTMGHDKMYWYQQDPGMELHLIHYSYGVNSTEKGDLSSESTVSRIRTEHFPLTLESARPSHTSQYLCASSESDVLIGKLFFGSGTQLSVL.

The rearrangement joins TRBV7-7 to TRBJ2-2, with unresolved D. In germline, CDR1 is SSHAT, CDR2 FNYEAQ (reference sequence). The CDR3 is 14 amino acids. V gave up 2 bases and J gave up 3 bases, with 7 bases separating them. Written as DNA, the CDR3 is TGTGCCAGCAGCTTACGGTCCCACACCGGGGAGCTGTTTTTT. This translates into CASSLRSHTGELFF.

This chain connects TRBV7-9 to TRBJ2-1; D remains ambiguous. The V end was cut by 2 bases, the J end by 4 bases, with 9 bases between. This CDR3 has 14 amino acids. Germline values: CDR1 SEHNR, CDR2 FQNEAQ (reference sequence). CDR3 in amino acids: CASSLSRSYNEQFF. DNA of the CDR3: TGTGCCAGCAGCTTATCGCGTAGTTACAATGAGCAGTTCTTC.

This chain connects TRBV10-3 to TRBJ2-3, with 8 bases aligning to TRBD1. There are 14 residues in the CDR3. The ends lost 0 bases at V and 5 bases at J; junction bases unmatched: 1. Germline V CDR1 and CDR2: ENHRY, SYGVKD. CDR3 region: CAISESTGEDTQYF. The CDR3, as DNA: TGTGCCATCAGTGAGTCGACAGGGGAAGATACGCAGTATTTT.

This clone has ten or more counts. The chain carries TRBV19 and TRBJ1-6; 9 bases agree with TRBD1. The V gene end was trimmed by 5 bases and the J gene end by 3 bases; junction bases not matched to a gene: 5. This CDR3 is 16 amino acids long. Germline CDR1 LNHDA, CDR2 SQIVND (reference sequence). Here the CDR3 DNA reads TGTGCCAGTAGTCTGGACAGGGGCGGCTATAATTCACCCCTCCACTTT. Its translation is CASSLDRGGYNSPLHF.

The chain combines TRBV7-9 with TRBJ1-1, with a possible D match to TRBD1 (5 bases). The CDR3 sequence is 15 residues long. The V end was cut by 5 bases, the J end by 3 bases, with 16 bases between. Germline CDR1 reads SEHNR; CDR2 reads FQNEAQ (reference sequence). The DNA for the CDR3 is TGTGCCAGCAGCCCCAGAAGCGGGGGTGACACTGAAGCTTTCTTT. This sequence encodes CASSPRSGGDTEAFF.

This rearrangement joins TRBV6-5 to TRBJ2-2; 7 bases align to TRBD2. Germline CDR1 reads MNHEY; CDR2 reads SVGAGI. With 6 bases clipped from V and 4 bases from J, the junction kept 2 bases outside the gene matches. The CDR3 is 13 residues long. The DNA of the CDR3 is TGTGCCAGCAGCAGGACTAGCACCGGGGAGCTGTTTTTT. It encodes CASSRTSTGELFF.

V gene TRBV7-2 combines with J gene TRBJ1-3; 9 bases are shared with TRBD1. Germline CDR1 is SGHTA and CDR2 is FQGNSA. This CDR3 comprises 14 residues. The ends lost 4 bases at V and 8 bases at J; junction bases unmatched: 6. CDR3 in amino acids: CASSSGQGRDTIYF. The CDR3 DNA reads TGTGCCAGCAGCTCTGGACAGGGGAGGGACACCATATATTTT.

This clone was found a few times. CDR3: CASSLFGTSEYEQYF. In nucleotides, the CDR3 is TGTGCCAGCAGCTTATTTGGAACTAGCGAGTACGAGCAGTACTTC. This rearrangement joins TRBV7-8 to TRBJ2-7; 7 bases agree with TRBD2. Germline lookup yields CDR1 SGHVS and CDR2 FQNEAQ. The CDR3 runs to 15 residues. The V gene end was trimmed by 2 bases and the J gene end by 4 bases; junction bases not matched to a gene: 8.

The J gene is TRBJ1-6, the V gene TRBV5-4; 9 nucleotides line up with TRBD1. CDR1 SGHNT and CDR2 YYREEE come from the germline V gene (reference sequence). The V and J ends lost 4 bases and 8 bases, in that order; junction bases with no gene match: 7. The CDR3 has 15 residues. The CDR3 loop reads CASSGGQGLDSPLHF. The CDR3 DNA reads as TGTGCCAGCAGCGGGGGACAGGGCCTGGATTCACCCCTCCACTTT.